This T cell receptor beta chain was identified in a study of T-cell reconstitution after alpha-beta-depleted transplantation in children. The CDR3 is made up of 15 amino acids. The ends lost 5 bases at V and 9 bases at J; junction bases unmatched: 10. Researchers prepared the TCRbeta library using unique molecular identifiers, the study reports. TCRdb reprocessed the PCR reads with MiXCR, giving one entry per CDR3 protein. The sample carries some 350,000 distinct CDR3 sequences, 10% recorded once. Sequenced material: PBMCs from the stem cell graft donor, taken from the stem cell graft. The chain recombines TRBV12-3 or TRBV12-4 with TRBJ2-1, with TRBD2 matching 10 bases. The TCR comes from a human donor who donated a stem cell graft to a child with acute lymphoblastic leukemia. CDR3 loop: CASSPRTSGSGEQFF. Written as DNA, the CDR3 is TGTGCCAGCAGTCCTCGGACTAGCGGCTCCGGTGAGCAGTTCTTC.